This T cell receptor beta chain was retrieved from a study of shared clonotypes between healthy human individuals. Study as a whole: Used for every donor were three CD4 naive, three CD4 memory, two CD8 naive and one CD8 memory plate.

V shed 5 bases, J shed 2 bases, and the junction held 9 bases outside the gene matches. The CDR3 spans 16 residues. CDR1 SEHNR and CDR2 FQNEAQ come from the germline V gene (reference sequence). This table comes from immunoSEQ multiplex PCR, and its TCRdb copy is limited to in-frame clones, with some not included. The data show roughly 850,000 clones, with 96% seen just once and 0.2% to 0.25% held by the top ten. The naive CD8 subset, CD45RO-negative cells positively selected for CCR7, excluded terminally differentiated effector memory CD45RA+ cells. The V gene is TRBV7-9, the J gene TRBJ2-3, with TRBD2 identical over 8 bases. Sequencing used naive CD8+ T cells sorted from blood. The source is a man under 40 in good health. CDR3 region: CASSPPGGINTDTQYF. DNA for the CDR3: TGTGCCAGCAGCCCGCCGGGGGGGATAAACACAGATACGCAGTATTTT.